The T cell receptor beta chain under discussion was sequenced for a study of T-cell reconstitution after alpha-beta-depleted transplantation in children. It was with unique molecular identifiers that the TCRbeta library was prepared. Each CDR3 protein gets one entry after TCRdb re-called the PCR reads with MiXCR. The sample shows about 610,000 distinct CDR3 sequences, about 10% of them seen only once. The CDR3 spans 15 residues. Trimming left V 7 bases short and J 1 base short, with 15 bases between. Looked up from germline, CDR1 is MDHEN and CDR2 is SYDVKM. This clonotype occurred many times. The source was PBMCs from the stem cell graft donor, collected from the stem cell graft. The TCR originated in a human donor who donated a stem cell graft to a child with acute myeloid leukemia. The rearrangement links TRBV28 to TRBJ2-3; no clear D gene. In nucleotides, the CDR3 is TGTGCCAGCATAGGTCCAATAATACGCACAGATACGCAGTATTTT. Translation gives CASIGPIIRTDTQYF.